This entry is about one T cell receptor beta chain. The antigen is unknown. The data derive from a study of OX40 agonist ivuxolimab in advanced cancers. Broader study findings: Average numbers of expanded clones were greater in CD8+ T cells than in CD4+. At 0.1 to 3.0 mg/kg and by week 6, CD4+ and CD8+ T cells in the blood had expanded clonally.

Profiling relied on immunoSEQ multiplex PCR, and the TCRdb table lists in-frame clones only, not all of them. The sample includes about 80,000 clones, 90% of them seen just once. The origin of this receptor is an adult with an advanced solid tumor such as melanoma, head and neck, liver or kidney cancer. Specimen: CD4+ or CD8+ T cells sorted from blood, collected in a trial of the OX40 agonist ivuxolimab.

The CDR3 DNA follows: TGTGCCAGCAGCCTTACAACAGGCTACGAGCAGTACTTC. It is translated as CASSLTTGYEQYF. The chain recombines TRBV7-2 with TRBJ2-7; D might be TRBD1 (5 bases). The V gene lost 5 bases and the J gene lost 3 bases, with 11 bases spanning the gap. The CDR3 has 13 amino acids. The germline gives CDR1 SGHTA, CDR2 FQGNSA.